Listed below are T cell receptor beta chains from one sample, sequenced in a study of T cell responses to AZD1222 COVID-19 vaccine. Assay: immunoSEQ multiplex PCR; the TCRdb copy retains only in-frame clones and omits some. The table includes some 150,000 clones, about 91% detected once. The specimen was peripheral blood, collected on day 0 of MenACWY control vaccination. Receptors originate from an adult in good health. CDR3s include the opening cysteine and the closing phenylalanine or tryptophan. The D gene is left open where the match is weak. Clone size is not always given. Where it is, it says once, few, many or a class for expanded clones.

NA,NA,TRBV30,TRBJ2-1,TGTGCCTGGAGGCCTACTGGAGGTCTCTCCTACAATGAGCAGTTCTTC,CAWRPTGGLSYNEQFF
NA,NA,TRBV11-3,TRBJ2-7,TGTGCCAGCAGCTTATTTGGGGAGCTTCATTACGAGCAGTACTTC,CASSLFGELHYEQYF
TRBD1,NA,TRBV7-8,TRBJ2-5,TGTGCCAGCAGCATGACAGGGACACAAGAGACCCAGTACTTC,CASSMTGTQETQYF
NA,NA,TRBV27,TRBJ2-5,TGTGCCAGCAGTTTATTCTCCAGGGGGGTTCGGGAGACCCAGTACTTC,CASSLFSRGVRETQYF
TRBD1,NA,TRBV27,TRBJ1-2,TGTGCCAGCAGTTTGGGACAGGACTATGGCTACACCTTC,CASSLGQDYGYTF
NA,NA,TRBV19,TRBJ1-2,TGTGCCAGTAGTATAGGGGGGGACAACTATGGCTACACCTTC,CASSIGGDNYGYTF
NA,NA,TRBV6-5,TRBJ1-4,TGTGCCAGCAGTCCCGGAGTGGCCTATGAAAAACTGTTTTTT,CASSPGVAYEKLFF
TRBD1,NA,TRBV24-1,TRBJ2-1,TGTGCCACCAGCCGGGACAGGGTGAATGAGCAGTTCTTC,CATSRDRVNEQFF
NA,NA,TRBV10-3,TRBJ1-2,TGTGCCACGCATTGGGCAGCAGGGAGCCGGGGGGGCTACACCTTC,CATHWAAGSRGGYTF
NA,NA,TRBV29-1,TRBJ1-2,TGCAGCGCGCAAGGGGGGGCTGGCTATGGCTACACCTTC,CSAQGGAGYGYTF
NA,NA,TRBV9,TRBJ2-7,TGTGCCAGCAGCGTAGTGGCGGTATCCTACGAGCAGTACTTC,CASSVVAVSYEQYF
NA,NA,TRBV2,TRBJ1-5,TGTGCCAGCAGTGCGGACGGCAGCAATCAGCCCCAGCATTTT,CASSADGSNQPQHF
TRBD2,NA,TRBV2,TRBJ2-1,TGTGCCAGCAGTGAACAGACTAGCGGGAGATACAATGAGCAGTTCTTC,CASSEQTSGRYNEQFF
TRBD1,NA,TRBV7-3,TRBJ2-3,TGTGCCAGCAGCTTAAAGTTAACAGGGGGGGATACGCAGTATTTT,CASSLKLTGGDTQYF
NA,NA,TRBV16,TRBJ1-6,TGTGCCAGCAGCCTATGGAAGTCGGATTCACCCCTCCACTTT,CASSLWKSDSPLHF
TRBD1,NA,TRBV28,TRBJ2-7,TGTGCCAGCAGAGGTGGGGGCCCCAGGGGGGAGCAGTACTTC,CASRGGGPRGEQYF
NA,NA,TRBV18,TRBJ1-2,TGTGCCAGCTCACCGGGGACTAACTATGGCTACACCTTC,CASSPGTNYGYTF
NA,NA,TRBV3-1/TRBV3-2,TRBJ1-2,TGTGCCAGCAGCCAATCTAAGAGGGGCTACACCTTC,CASSQSKRGYTF
TRBD1,NA,TRBV7-9,TRBJ2-7,TGTGCCAGCAGCTCAAGACAGGGCCGATACGAGCAGTACTTC,CASSSRQGRYEQYF
NA,once,TRBV16,TRBJ1-4,TGTGCCAGCAGCCAATCTAGGGCCGCTCCTGAAAAACTGTTTTTT,CASSQSRAAPEKLFF
TRBD1,NA,TRBV28,TRBJ2-1,TGTGCCAGCAGTTTAGCGGGACAGGGGAGCTACAATGAGCAGTTCTTC,CASSLAGQGSYNEQFF
NA,NA,TRBV7-8,TRBJ1-2,TGTGCCAGCAGCTCCCCGACTCCGACAGGTGGCTATGGCTACACCTTC,CASSSPTPTGGYGYTF
NA,NA,TRBV11-2,TRBJ2-2,TGTGCCAGCAGCTTAATAGGGGCCGGCACCGGGGAGCTGTTTTTT,CASSLIGAGTGELFF
TRBD1,once,TRBV5-1,TRBJ1-4,TGCGCCAGCAGCTCCGGGACAGGGATTGAAAAACTGTTTTTT,CASSSGTGIEKLFF
NA,NA,TRBV12-5,TRBJ1-5,TGTGCTAGTGGCCCCCGGACTTTCAACAATCAGCCCCAGCATTTT,CASGPRTFNNQPQHF
NA,NA,TRBV5-1,TRBJ1-3,TGCGCCAGCAGTCCGGGCCACCTCGGAAACACCATATATTTT,CASSPGHLGNTIYF
TRBD1,NA,TRBV2,TRBJ1-2,TGTGCCAGCAGTGTCGCCAGGGGGCTGTATGGCTACACCTTC,CASSVARGLYGYTF
NA,NA,TRBV5-1,TRBJ2-5,TGCGCCAGCAGCTTGGACGGTACCCAAGAGACCCAGTACTTC,CASSLDGTQETQYF
NA,NA,TRBV6-2/TRBV6-3,TRBJ2-1,TGTGCCAGCAGTCAAGGATCCTACAATGAGCAGTTCTTC,CASSQGSYNEQFF
TRBD1,few,TRBV27,TRBJ1-5,TGTGCCAGCAGTTTCCTTACAACAGGGGCCCTTAATCAGCCCCAGCATTTT,CASSFLTTGALNQPQHF
NA,NA,TRBV6-6,TRBJ2-2,TGTGCCAGCAGTGCCCGACCTCCGAACACCGGGGAGCTGTTTTTT,CASSARPPNTGELFF
TRBD2,NA,TRBV3-1/TRBV3-2,TRBJ2-3,TGTGCCAGCAGCCAAGGGCGGGGGACCCGGGCAGATACGCAGTATTTT,CASSQGRGTRADTQYF
NA,NA,TRBV7-2,TRBJ2-3,TGTGCCAGCAGCTTAGACTCAGGAGCGTCCGCATATACGCAGTATTTT,CASSLDSGASAYTQYF
TRBD1,NA,TRBV30,TRBJ1-1,TGTGCCTGGAGTCATGGACAGGGTCTGACTGAAGCTTTCTTT,CAWSHGQGLTEAFF
NA,NA,TRBV6-4,TRBJ1-1,TGTGCCAGCAGTGACTCCGGGGGGGTTGGGACTGAAGCTTTCTTT,CASSDSGGVGTEAFF
NA,once,TRBV6-1,TRBJ2-3,TGTGCCAGCAGTGAAGCGCTAGGGTACGGCCCATTAACAGATACGCAGTATTTT,CASSEALGYGPLTDTQYF
NA,NA,TRBV14,TRBJ2-7,TGTGCCAGCAGTTTATGGGGCCAAGAGTTGTACGAGCAGTACTTC,CASSLWGQELYEQYF
NA,NA,TRBV11-3,TRBJ2-3,TGTGCCAGCAGCCCCTCCCAAAGGAAGGGGTGGCCCACAGATACGCAGTATTTT,CASSPSQRKGWPTDTQYF
NA,NA,TRBV18,TRBJ1-1,TGTGCCAGCTCACCACCTACAGGGAACACTGAAGCTTTCTTT,CASSPPTGNTEAFF
NA,NA,TRBV5-1,TRBJ2-5,TGCGCCAGCGGGAGCGGGTCTACAGAGACCCAGTACTTC,CASGSGSTETQYF
TRBD2,NA,TRBV11-3,TRBJ2-3,TGTGCCAGCAGCTTTAGCGGGCTCCCCCGGAATACGCAGTATTTT,CASSFSGLPRNTQYF
TRBD2,NA,TRBV5-1,TRBJ2-1,TGCGCCAGCAGCTTAACCGGGACTAGACGAAATGAGCAGTTCTTC,CASSLTGTRRNEQFF
NA,once,TRBV6-5,TRBJ2-1,TGTGCCAGCGCTCTGAGGTCGGGAGTGGTCCATGAGCAGTTCTTC,CASALRSGVVHEQFF
TRBD1,NA,TRBV30,TRBJ1-5,TGTGCCTGGAGTCCAGGGGGGAATCAGCCCCAGCATTTT,CAWSPGGNQPQHF
TRBD1,NA,TRBV7-2,TRBJ2-7,TGTGCCAGCAGCGTCCGCAGGGGGAGCTCCTACGAGCAGTACTTC,CASSVRRGSSYEQYF
NA,NA,TRBV24-1,TRBJ2-4,TGTGCCACCAGTGAGCCGGGGATACGTATTGGCATTCAGTACTTC,CATSEPGIRIGIQYF
NA,NA,TRBV10-1,TRBJ2-2,TGCGCCAGCAGTGAGTCGACGATCGGGGGAGTCGGTAGAACCGGGGAGCTGTTTTTT,CASSESTIGGVGRTGELFF
NA,NA,TRBV19,TRBJ2-5,TGTGCCAGTAGTAGTGGGGGCTCGGGAAAGACCCAGTACTTC,CASSSGGSGKTQYF
NA,once,TRBV6-6,TRBJ1-2,TGTGCCAGCAGCTGGACCTATGGCTACACCTTC,CASSWTYGYTF
NA,NA,TRBV25-1,TRBJ2-1,TGTGCCAGCAGTGGGACCGGGGCTAGCTACAATGAGCAGTTCTTC,CASSGTGASYNEQFF
NA,NA,TRBV19,TRBJ2-7,TGTGCCAGTAGTGCCGTAGGGCCGTCCTACGAGCAGTACTTC,CASSAVGPSYEQYF
NA,NA,TRBV28,TRBJ1-1,TGTGCCAGCAGTTTAGGGGTTTGGGGGAAGAACACTGAAGCTTTCTTT,CASSLGVWGKNTEAFF
NA,NA,TRBV9,TRBJ1-1,TGTGCCAGCAGCGTAGGGTCACTGGGGAACACTGAAGCTTTCTTT,CASSVGSLGNTEAFF
NA,once,TRBV7-6,TRBJ2-1,TGTGCCAGCAGCTCCTCTGCCCCCATCTACAATGAGCAGTTCTTC,CASSSSAPIYNEQFF
NA,NA,TRBV9,TRBJ1-1,TGTGCCAGCAGCCCCCTGGCGGGAGCTGAAGCTTTCTTT,CASSPLAGAEAFF
TRBD2,NA,TRBV3-1/TRBV3-2,TRBJ2-7,TGTGCCAGCAGTTCGGGACTAGCGGGGACCTACGAGCAGTACTTC,CASSSGLAGTYEQYF